The 4 T cell receptor beta chains below come from one sample, sequenced in a study of early T cells in non-severe SARS-CoV-2 infection. TCRdb reanalysed the 5' RACE reads using MiXCR and keeps one entry per CDR3 protein. The data show around 75,000 distinct CDR3 sequences, 9.5% seen once. Sequencing was performed on whole blood. The source is an adult who was a healthcare worker with PCR-confirmed SARS-CoV-2 infection or an uninfected control (not recorded which).

This clonotype has only a few counts. V and J are TRBV7-2 and TRBJ2-4, with TRBD1 identical over 9 bases. Germline loops: CDR1 SGHTA, CDR2 FQGNSA. J gave up 1 base and V 4 bases, and 5 bases lay outside the gene matches. The length of the CDR3 is 16 residues. The CDR3 sequence is CASSSGQGRAKNIQYF. The CDR3 DNA is TGTGCCAGCAGCTCCGGACAGGGGAGGGCCAAAAACATTCAGTACTTC.

This clonotype was picked up many times. The chain couples TRBV7-2 to TRBJ2-7, with 7 bases matching TRBD2. Unmatched junction bases numbered 8, after V lost 2 bases and J lost 4 bases. The CDR3 sequence is 15 residues long. Germline V gene data show CDR1 as SGHTA and CDR2 as FQGNSA. The CDR3 bases are TGTGCCAGCAGCTTAACGGGGGGAATAGGATACGAGCAGTACTTC. It encodes CASSLTGGIGYEQYF.

Details on this clonotype: Its ends do not fully match the called genes, so a read error is possible. The J gene is TRBJ2-3, the V gene TRBV20-1, with 8 bases fitting TRBD1. Germline V lookup: CDR1 DFQATT, CDR2 SNEGSKA (reference sequence). The CDR3 is 13 residues long. CDR3 DNA sequence: TGCTGTGCGAGGACAGGGTTGGAAGATACGCAGTATTTT. Protein: CCARTGLEDTQYF.

This clonotype has ten or more counts. The CDR3 spells CASSQGPGRAYEQYF. In DNA form, the CDR3 reads TGCGCCAGCAGCCAAGGTCCCGGGAGGGCCTACGAGCAGTACTTC. The chain is built from TRBV4-3 and TRBJ2-7; 8 nucleotides match TRBD2. Per germline, CDR1 LGHNA and CDR2 YSLEER. CDR3 length: 15 residues. V was pared by 1 base and J by 2 bases, with 4 bases of the junction left unmatched.